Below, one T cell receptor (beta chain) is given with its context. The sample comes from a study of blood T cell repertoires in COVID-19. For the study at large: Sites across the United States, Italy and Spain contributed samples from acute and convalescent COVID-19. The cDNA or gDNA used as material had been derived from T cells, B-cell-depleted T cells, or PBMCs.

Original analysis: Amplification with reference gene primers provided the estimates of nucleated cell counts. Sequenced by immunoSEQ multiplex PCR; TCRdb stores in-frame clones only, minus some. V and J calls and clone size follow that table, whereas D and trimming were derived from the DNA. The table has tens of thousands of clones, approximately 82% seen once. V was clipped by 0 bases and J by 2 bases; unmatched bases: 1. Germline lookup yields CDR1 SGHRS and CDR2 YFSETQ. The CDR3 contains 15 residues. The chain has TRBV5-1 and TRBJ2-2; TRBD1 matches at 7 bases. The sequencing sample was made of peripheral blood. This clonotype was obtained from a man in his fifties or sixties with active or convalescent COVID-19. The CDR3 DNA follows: TGCGCCAGCAGCTTGGAGGGGGCTAACACCGGGGAGCTGTTTTTT. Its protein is CASSLEGANTGELFF.